These 32 T cell receptor beta chains originate from one sample sequenced in a study of T-cell memory formation after mild COVID-19 (dated by TCRdb to about 2021). Library creation used 5' RACE. Sequencing took place on an Illumina NovaSeq 6000. The raw public data were reprocessed by TCRdb itself: fastp quality trimming at Q25, MiXCR clonotype calling, in-frame beta chains only. Duplicate CDR3 protein sequences are folded into a single record with the most common DNA and genes. The sample table records about 560,000 distinct CDR3 sequences; over 15% of these occur just once. The ten largest clones capture 9.5% to 15% of the sample. Specimen: PBMCs or a T cell subset sorted from them (not recorded which). The receptors were sampled from an adult woman who had mild COVID-19 (a few samples of this study predate the infection). The sample titles of this study are shuffled in the database, so cell type and time point are left out; the donor was told from shared clones.

The J gene is TRBJ2-4, the V gene TRBV6-6; D perhaps matches TRBD2 (5 bases). This CDR3 is built from 17 residues. V lost 0 bases to trimming and J lost 0 bases, with 12 bases between them. Looked up from germline, CDR1 is MNHNY and CDR2 is SVGAGI (reference sequence). The CDR3 loop is CASSYSSPSLAKNIQYF. For the CDR3, the DNA is TGTGCCAGCAGTTACTCGAGTCCTAGCTTAGCCAAAAACATTCAGTACTTC.

CDR3 coding DNA: TGTGCCAGCAGCGACAGAGGGGGGGATCAGCCCCAGCATTTT. Its translation: CASSDRGGDQPQHF. The chain couples TRBV9 to TRBJ1-5, with D possibly matching TRBD1 (6 bases). The V end lost 3 bases, the J end lost 5 bases, and 12 bases lay between the germline ends. This CDR3 contains 14 residues. Per the germline V gene, CDR1 is SGDLS and CDR2 is YYNGEE.

The chain uses TRBV5-1 and TRBJ2-2; the D gene is possibly TRBD2 (5 bases). Germline V CDR1 and CDR2: SGHRS, YFSETQ. The CDR3 covers 14 residues. Trimming took 1 base from V and 5 from J, leaving 9 bases between them. CDR3 nucleotides: TGCGCCAGCAGCTTGCCTAGCAGGACCGGGGAGCTGTTTTTT. It specifies CASSLPSRTGELFF.

This clonotype has only a few counts. The chain links TRBV6-5 to TRBJ1-2; D is uncertain. Looked up from germline, CDR1 is MNHEY and CDR2 is SVGAGI. The CDR3 is made up of 18 amino acids. Trimming cost V 6 bases and J 4 bases, with 27 bases left between them. The CDR3 nucleotides are TGTGCCAGCAGCCGCCTGACGATCAGCGGTTCTTCGGGCTATGGCTACACCTTC. This translates into CASSRLTISGSSGYGYTF.

The rearrangement joins TRBV15 to TRBJ2-7; TRBD1 matches at 7 bases. The CDR3 loop spans 14 amino acids. From germline, CDR1 is LNHNV and CDR2 YYDKDF (reference sequence). The trim removed 3 bases at V and 3 bases at J, leaving 5 bases unmatched. The CDR3 is CATSSASGGYEQYF. CDR3 nucleotides: TGTGCCACCAGCAGTGCTTCAGGGGGCTACGAGCAGTACTTC.

There are a few counts of this clonotype. CDR3 region: CSVGRTAYEQYF. In DNA form, the CDR3 reads TGCAGCGTAGGCCGGACCGCCTACGAGCAGTACTTC. The genes are TRBV29-1 and TRBJ2-7, with D uncertain. The CDR3 spans 12 residues. The germline V gene has CDR1 SQVTM and CDR2 ANQGSEA. Trimming took off 6 bases at V and 2 bases at J, with 11 bases between the two ends.

This clonotype was seen a handful of times. V is TRBV6-4 and J is TRBJ1-5, with TRBD1 identical over 10 bases. The CDR3 has 15 amino acids. CDR1 is MRHNA, CDR2 SNTAGT, per germline. V lost 3 bases to trimming and J lost 7 bases; unmatched junction nucleotides: 6. CDR3 bases: TGTGCCAGCAGTGAGACAGGGGGCCTCGGACAGCCCCAGCATTTT. As protein: CASSETGGLGQPQHF.

This clonotype was counted between two and nine times. The V call is TRBV24-1, the J call TRBJ2-1; 9 bases fit TRBD2. The CDR3 spans 16 residues. The germline CDR1 and CDR2 sequences are KGHDR and SFDVKD. With V trimmed by 4 bases and J by 8 bases, 11 bases remained unmatched. The CDR3 spells CATSDPGTSRGDEQFF. In DNA, the CDR3 is TGTGCCACCAGTGACCCGGGGACTAGCCGTGGGGATGAGCAGTTCTTC.

The count of this clonotype is one. This may arise from a read error, as a much more abundant clone is one base away. This chain links TRBV15 with TRBJ2-7; D gene ambiguous. Germline V CDR1 and CDR2: LNHNV, YYDKDF (reference sequence). This CDR3 comprises 13 residues. Deletions cut 0 bases from V and 3 bases from J, with 6 bases between. CDR3 in amino acids: CATSRDLGYEQYF. In DNA form, the CDR3 reads TGTGCCACCAGCAGAGATCTGGGCTACGAGCAGTACTTC.

A few counts support this clonotype. The chain has TRBV6-6 and TRBJ2-7; 10 bases are shared with TRBD2. V lost 4 bases, J lost 2 bases, and 14 bases stayed unmatched. CDR1 and CDR2 from the germline V gene are MNHNY and SVGAGI (reference sequence). The length of the CDR3 is 18 residues. CDR3 in DNA: TGTGCCAGCAGTTCCTGGGGTGTCACTAGCGGGGCCCCCTACGAGCAGTACTTC. It yields the protein CASSSWGVTSGAPYEQYF.

The chain is built from TRBV18 and TRBJ2-7, with D perhaps TRBD1 or TRBD2 (5 bases each). Per germline, CDR1 KGHSH and CDR2 LQKENI. With 0 bases removed from V and 6 bases from J, the gap between germline ends came to 15 bases. The CDR3 runs to 15 residues. In nucleotides, the CDR3 is TGTGCCAGCTCACCACCCGGGACGAGGACGGGCGAGCAGTACTTC. Protein: CASSPPGTRTGEQYF. Full variable domain (missing parts from reference TRBV18 and TRBJ2-7): NAGVMQNPRHLVRRRGQEARLRCSPMKGHSHVYWYRQLPEEGLKFMVYLQKENIIDESGMPKERFSAEFPKEGPSILRIQQVVRGDSAAYFCASSPPGTRTGEQYFGPGTRLTVT.

The V call is TRBV15, the J call TRBJ1-1; D remains ambiguous. V lost 0 bases, J lost 7 bases, and 6 bases lay in between. The V gene's germline CDR1 is LNHNV and CDR2 YYDKDF (reference sequence). The CDR3 runs 12 residues. Here the CDR3 DNA reads TGTGCCACCAGCAGAGAGAGGGTTGAAGCTTTCTTT. Protein sequence: CATSRERVEAFF.

The V gene is TRBV5-1, the J gene TRBJ2-5; the D gene could be TRBD1 or TRBD2 (5 bases each). The CDR3 runs to 13 residues. CDR1 and CDR2 (germline): SGHRS, YFSETQ. Trimming removed 7 bases at V and 0 bases at J, with 10 bases between. The CDR3: CASRDANQETQYF. CDR3 bases: TGCGCCAGCCGGGACGCAAACCAAGAGACCCAGTACTTC.

This clonotype was detected a few times. The CDR3, as DNA: TGTGCCACCAGTGAAACGGGAACGAACACCGGGGAGCTGTTTTTT. Its protein product is CATSETGTNTGELFF. The chain combines TRBV24-1 with TRBJ2-2; possibly TRBD2 for D (5 bases). The V gene's germline CDR1 is KGHDR and CDR2 SFDVKD. V lost 4 bases to trimming and J lost 0 bases, with 8 bases between them. The CDR3 has 15 amino acids.

The chain uses TRBV5-1 and TRBJ1-3, with 11 bases lining up with TRBD1. V shed 5 bases and J 2 bases; nucleotides not matched to a gene: 3. Germline CDR1 reads SGHRS; CDR2 reads YFSETQ. CDR3 size: 15 residues. CDR3 amino acids: CASREDRGPGNTIYF. The CDR3 coding sequence is TGCGCCAGCAGGGAGGACAGGGGGCCTGGAAACACCATATATTTT.

In the case of this clonotype: This sequence may be a read error, since a much larger clone differs from it by one base. The chain recombines TRBV2 with TRBJ2-6; weak D call: TRBD1 (5 bases). The CDR3 has 15 amino acids. V shed 6 bases and J shed 3 bases, with 12 bases lying between them. Germline V lookup: CDR1 SNHLY, CDR2 FYNNEI. As DNA, the CDR3 is TGTGCCAGCAGCCCCAGGGTTTATGGGGCCAACGTCCTGACTTTC. This sequence encodes CASSPRVYGANVLTF.

The genes are TRBV2 and TRBJ2-1, with D possibly TRBD1 on 6 matching bases. The CDR3 runs 13 residues. With 8 bases removed from V and 2 bases from J, the gap between germline ends came to 10 bases. Germline CDR1 reads SNHLY; CDR2 reads FYNNEI. CDR3 in amino acids: CASRGQTYNEQFF. CDR3 nucleotide sequence: TGTGCCAGCCGGGGACAAACCTACAATGAGCAGTTCTTC.

This chain uses TRBV25-1 with TRBJ1-1; weak D call: TRBD1 (5 bases). The germline V gene has CDR1 MGHDK and CDR2 SYGVNS. The germline V and J ends were trimmed by 4 bases and 3 bases, with 12 bases remaining between them. The CDR3 loop spans 14 amino acids. The DNA for the CDR3 is TGTGCCAGCAGTGCCCAGGGTTTTTACACTGAAGCTTTCTTT. Its protein is CASSAQGFYTEAFF.

V is TRBV5-5 and J is TRBJ2-3; 11 bases match TRBD2. Germline-derived CDR1 and CDR2 are SGHKS and YYEKEE (reference sequence). CDR3 length: 17 residues. V trimming: 0 bases; J trimming: 4 bases; junction bases outside the gene matches: 7. This CDR3 reads CASSLGLAGGQSDTQYF. The CDR3 region has the DNA TGTGCCAGCAGCTTGGGGCTAGCGGGGGGCCAGTCAGATACGCAGTATTTT.

The chain is built from TRBV6-4 and TRBJ2-4; D may be TRBD2 (5 bases). The CDR3 has 15 residues. The ends were cut back, 4 bases at V and 7 bases at J, with 17 bases in the middle. CDR1 is MRHNA, CDR2 SNTAGT, per germline. CDR3 sequence: CASSGPLVPGNIQYF. Written as DNA, the CDR3 is TGTGCCAGCAGTGGCCCTTTAGTGCCGGGGAACATTCAGTACTTC.

The rearrangement joins TRBV18 to TRBJ2-1, with D possibly matching TRBD2 (5 bases). Per germline, CDR1 KGHSH and CDR2 LQKENI. With 4 bases removed from V and 6 bases from J, the gap between germline ends came to 19 bases. The CDR3 sequence is 16 residues long. This CDR3 reads CASSRASQGGPNEQFF. CDR3 in DNA: TGTGCCAGCTCACGAGCTAGCCAAGGAGGACCCAATGAGCAGTTCTTC.

The rearrangement joins TRBV5-1 to TRBJ1-3; perhaps TRBD1 as D (5 bases). V lost 5 bases and J 0 bases, leaving 18 bases between the germline ends. Germline CDR1 SGHRS, CDR2 YFSETQ. CDR3 length: 17 residues. DNA of the CDR3: TGCGCCAGCAGACGATGGGAACAGGTCACCTCTGGAAACACCATATATTTT. Translating gives CASRRWEQVTSGNTIYF.

This clonotype has more than one count but fewer than ten. The chain has TRBV20-1 and TRBJ1-2; TRBD1 might be the D (5 bases). V was pared by 0 bases and J by 2 bases, with 7 bases between. This CDR3 spans 13 amino acids. Germline V lookup: CDR1 DFQATT, CDR2 SNEGSKA (reference sequence). For the CDR3, the DNA is TGCAGTGCTAGAGAAGAGGGGAACTATGGCTACACCTTC. As protein: CSAREEGNYGYTF.

The chain links TRBV20-1 to TRBJ1-6; no clear D gene. Germline V lookup: CDR1 DFQATT, CDR2 SNEGSKA (reference sequence). The germline V and J ends were trimmed by 1 base and 9 bases, with 7 bases remaining between them. CDR3 length: 12 residues. The CDR3 loop reads CSARVGVSPLHF. The CDR3 DNA reads as TGCAGTGCTAGAGTTGGGGTTTCACCCCTCCACTTT.

The chain carries TRBV19 and TRBJ2-7; D is unresolved. This CDR3 contains 13 residues. Germline loops: CDR1 LNHDA, CDR2 SQIVND (reference sequence). Trimming shortened V by 1 base and J by 2 bases, and 6 bases separated the two germline ends. In DNA, the CDR3 is TGTGCCAGTAGTATAGGGGCCGCCTACGAGCAGTACTTC. Its translation: CASSIGAAYEQYF.

On this clonotype itself: The junction differs from germline at one of its ends, possibly a read error. This rearrangement joins TRBV24-1 to TRBJ1-5, with D maybe TRBD1 (5 bases). The germline V gene encodes CDR1 KGHDR and CDR2 SFDVKD. The CDR3 loop spans 13 amino acids. The CDR3 DNA reads TGTTCCACGGGAGGGGCGTCCGGTCAGCCCCAGCATTTT. This translates into CSTGGASGQPQHF.

V usage is TRBV6-2 or TRBV6-3 and J usage is TRBJ2-3, with D perhaps matching TRBD2 (6 bases). Trimming cost V 2 bases and J 5 bases, with 11 bases left between them. CDR3 length: 14 amino acids. Germline V gene lookup returns CDR1 MNHEY and CDR2 SVGEGT. The CDR3 sequence is CASSYDGREDTQYF. As DNA, the CDR3 is TGTGCCAGCAGTTACGATGGGCGGGAAGATACGCAGTATTTT.

CDR3 loop: CASSVGYDRDYGYTF. CDR3 DNA sequence: TGTGCCAGCAGCGTAGGATACGACAGGGACTATGGCTACACCTTC. The gene calls are TRBV9 and TRBJ1-2; 7 bases are a match to TRBD1. CDR3 size: 15 residues. J lost 3 bases, V lost 0 bases, and 5 bases had no gene match. The germline V gene encodes CDR1 SGDLS and CDR2 YYNGEE.

The chain is built from TRBV5-4 and TRBJ1-5, with D possibly TRBD1 on 5 matching bases. Trimming took off 2 bases at V and 6 bases at J, with 12 bases between the two ends. There are 14 residues in the CDR3. Germline values: CDR1 SGHNT, CDR2 YYREEE (reference sequence). The CDR3 loop reads CASSFWGGGQPQHF. CDR3 bases: TGTGCCAGCAGCTTTTGGGGTGGGGGTCAGCCCCAGCATTTT.

This clonotype was seen a few times. The chain couples TRBV7-2 to TRBJ1-1, with D tentatively TRBD1 (6 bases). Germline assignment: CDR1 SGHTA and CDR2 FQGNSA. CDR3 size: 14 residues. The ends were cut back, 3 bases at V and 6 bases at J, with 14 bases in the middle. DNA for the CDR3: TGTGCCAGCAGCTTGATTAACAGGGCCCCTGAAGCTTTCTTT. Its translation is CASSLINRAPEAFF.

The V and J genes are TRBV19 and TRBJ2-3, with a possible D match to TRBD2 (5 bases). V gave up 6 bases and J gave up 0 bases, with 10 bases separating them. Germline V lookup: CDR1 LNHDA, CDR2 SQIVND (reference sequence). This CDR3 spans 14 amino acids. In nucleotides, the CDR3 is TGTGCCAGTAGAGCGTGGGAGAGCACAGATACGCAGTATTTT. Encoded protein: CASRAWESTDTQYF.

The chain has TRBV24-1 and TRBJ2-1; 8 nucleotides line up with TRBD1. Germline CDR1 reads KGHDR; CDR2 reads SFDVKD. This CDR3 is built from 19 residues. Trimming cost V 5 bases and J 4 bases; bases outside gene matches: 18. CDR3 residues: CATSGTTPMTGAGYNEQFF. CDR3 nucleotide sequence: TGTGCCACCAGTGGAACAACACCGATGACAGGGGCAGGATACAATGAGCAGTTCTTC.